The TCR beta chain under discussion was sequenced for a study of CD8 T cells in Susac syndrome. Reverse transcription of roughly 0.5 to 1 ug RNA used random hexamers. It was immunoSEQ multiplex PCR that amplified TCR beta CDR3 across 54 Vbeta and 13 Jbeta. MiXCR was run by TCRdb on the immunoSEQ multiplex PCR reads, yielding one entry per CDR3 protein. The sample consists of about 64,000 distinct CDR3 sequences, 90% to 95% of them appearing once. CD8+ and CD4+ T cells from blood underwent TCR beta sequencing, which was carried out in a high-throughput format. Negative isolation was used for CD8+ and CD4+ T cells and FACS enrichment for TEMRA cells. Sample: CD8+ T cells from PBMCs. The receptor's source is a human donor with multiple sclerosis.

For the CDR3, the DNA is TGTGCCAGCAGTTTCCAACAGGACAGGGGGTCCTATAATTCACCCCTCCACTTT. It specifies CASSFQQDRGSYNSPLHF. The chain links TRBV27 to TRBJ1-6, with 10 bases identical to TRBD1. Germline V gene sequence: CDR1 MNHEY, CDR2 SMNVEV (reference sequence). The V gene end was trimmed by 3 bases and the J gene end by 1 base; junction bases not matched to a gene: 6. The CDR3 is made up of 18 amino acids.